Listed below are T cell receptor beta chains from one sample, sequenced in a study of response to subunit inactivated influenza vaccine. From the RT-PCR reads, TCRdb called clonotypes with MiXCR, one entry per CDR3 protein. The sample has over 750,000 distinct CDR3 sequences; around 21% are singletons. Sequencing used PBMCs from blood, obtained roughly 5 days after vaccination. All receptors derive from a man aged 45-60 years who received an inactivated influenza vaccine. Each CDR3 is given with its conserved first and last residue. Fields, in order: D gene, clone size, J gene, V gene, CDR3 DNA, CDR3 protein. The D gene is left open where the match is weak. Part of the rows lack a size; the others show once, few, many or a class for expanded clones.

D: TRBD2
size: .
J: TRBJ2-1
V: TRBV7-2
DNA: TGTGCCAGCAGCTTAGAACTAGCGAGGGATGAGCAGTTCTTC
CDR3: CASSLELARDEQFF

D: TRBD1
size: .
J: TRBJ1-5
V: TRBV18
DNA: TGTGCCAGCTCACCGGGCGGACAGGGTGGAAGTCAGCCCCAGCATTTT
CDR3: CASSPGGQGGSQPQHF

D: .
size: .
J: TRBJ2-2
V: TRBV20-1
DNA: TGCAGTGCTAGTCGGAGCCTTGAGACCGGGGAGCTGTTTTTT
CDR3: CSASRSLETGELFF

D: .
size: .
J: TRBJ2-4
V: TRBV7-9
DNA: TGTGCCAGCAGCCCAGACAGGCCGGAAGGCATTCAGTACTTC
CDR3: CASSPDRPEGIQYF

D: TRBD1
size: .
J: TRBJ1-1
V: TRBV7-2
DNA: TGTGCCAGCAGCTCGCCAGACAGGGGTAAGACTGAAGCTTTCTTT
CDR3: CASSSPDRGKTEAFF

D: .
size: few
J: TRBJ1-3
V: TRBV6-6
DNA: TGTGCCAGCCAGGAAGTGGGAAACACCATATATTTT
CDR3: CASQEVGNTIYF

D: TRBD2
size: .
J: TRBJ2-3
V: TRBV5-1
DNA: TGCGCCAGCAGCCTGGGACTAGCGGGGGCCGGGAAATTCACAGATACGCAGTATTTT
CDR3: CASSLGLAGAGKFTDTQYF

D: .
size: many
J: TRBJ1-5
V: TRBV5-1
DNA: TGTGCTAGCAGCTTAGGGCTCAATCAGCCCCAGCATTTT
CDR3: CASSLGLNQPQHF

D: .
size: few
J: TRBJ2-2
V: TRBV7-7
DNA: TGTGCTAGCAGCCCGGGACGGATGGTGAACACCGGGGAGCTGTTTTTT
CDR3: CASSPGRMVNTGELFF

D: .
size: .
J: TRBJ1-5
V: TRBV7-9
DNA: TGTGCCAGCAGCAAAGGCACACAGGGTGTGGAGCCCCAGCATTTT
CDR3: CASSKGTQGVEPQHF

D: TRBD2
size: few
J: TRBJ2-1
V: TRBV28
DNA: TGTGCCAGCAGTCGGACTAGCGGGAGGAATGAGCAGTTCTTC
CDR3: CASSRTSGRNEQFF

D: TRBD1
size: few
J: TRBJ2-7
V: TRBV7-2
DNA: TGTGCCAGCAGCTTAGGCAGGGGGCGAAACGAGCAGTACTTC
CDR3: CASSLGRGRNEQYF

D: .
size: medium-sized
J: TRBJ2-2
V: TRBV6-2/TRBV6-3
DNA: TGTGCCAGCAGTCCGGCCCAACATCAGGGAACCGGGGAGCTGTTTTTT
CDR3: CASSPAQHQGTGELFF

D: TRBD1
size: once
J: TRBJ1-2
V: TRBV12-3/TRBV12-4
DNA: TGTGTCAGCAGCCCGTCCGGGACAGGGGGCGGCTACACCTTC
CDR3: CVSSPSGTGGGYTF

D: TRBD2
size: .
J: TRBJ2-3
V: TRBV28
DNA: TGTGCCAGCCGGGCGCGGGGGTGGGTGGGCACAGATACGCAGTATTTT
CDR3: CASRARGWVGTDTQYF

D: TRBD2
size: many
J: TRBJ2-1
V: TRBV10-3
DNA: TGTGCCATCAGTGGGCCCACTAGCGGGAGAAATATGGAGGTGGGTGAGCAGTTCTTC
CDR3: CAISGPTSGRNMEVGEQFF

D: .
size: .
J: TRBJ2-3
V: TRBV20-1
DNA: TGCAGTGCTAGAAGCGCAGGGAAAACGACAGATACGCAGTATTTT
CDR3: CSARSAGKTTDTQYF

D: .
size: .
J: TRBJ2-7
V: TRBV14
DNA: TGTGCCAGCAGCCCCACCATCCGCTACGAGCAGTACTTC
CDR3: CASSPTIRYEQYF

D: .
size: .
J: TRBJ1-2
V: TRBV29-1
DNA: TGCAGCGTTGGAAGGGACGGAGCTAACTATGGCTACACCTTC
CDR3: CSVGRDGANYGYTF

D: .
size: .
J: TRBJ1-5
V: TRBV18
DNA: TGTGCCAGCTCACCACGGGACACAAATCAGCCCCAGCATTTT
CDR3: CASSPRDTNQPQHF

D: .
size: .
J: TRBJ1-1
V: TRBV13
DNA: TGTGCCAGCAGCTTCTCGGGCGCGGGGTTTCAGGTGAACACTGAAGCTTTCTTT
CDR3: CASSFSGAGFQVNTEAFF

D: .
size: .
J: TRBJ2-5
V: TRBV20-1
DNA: TGCAGTGCTAGTCTTTTTTTAAGGATCGTTGGAGAGACCCAGTACTTC
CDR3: CSASLFLRIVGETQYF

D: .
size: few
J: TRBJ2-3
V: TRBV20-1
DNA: TGCAGTGCTAGAGATCGGGCCAGGGATGGGATTGCAGATACGCAGTATTTT
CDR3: CSARDRARDGIADTQYF

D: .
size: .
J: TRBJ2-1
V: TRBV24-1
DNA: TGTGCCACCAGTGATACCCGGCGGGGCCACATTTACAATGAGCAGTTCTTC
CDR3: CATSDTRRGHIYNEQFF

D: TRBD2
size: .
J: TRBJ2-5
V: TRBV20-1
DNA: TGCAGTGCCCAAACCCCGGGACTAGCGTTTGTTTTC
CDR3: CSAQTPGLAFVF

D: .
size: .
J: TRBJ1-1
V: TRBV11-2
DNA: TGTGCCAGCAGCTTCACCCCATACTCATACACTGAAGCTTTCTTT
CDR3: CASSFTPYSYTEAFF

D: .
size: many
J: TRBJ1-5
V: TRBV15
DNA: TGTGCCACCAGCAGAGATAAGGGTAGCAATCAGCCCCAGCATTTT
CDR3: CATSRDKGSNQPQHF

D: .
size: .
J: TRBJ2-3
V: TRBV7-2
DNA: TGTGCCATGAGCTCTGGGCCTACCCCAGGCACAGATACGCAGTATTTT
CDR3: CAMSSGPTPGTDTQYF

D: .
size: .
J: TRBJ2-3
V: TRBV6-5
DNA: TGTGCCAGCAGTTACGTTTGGACAGCTAGCACAGATACGCAGTATTTT
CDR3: CASSYVWTASTDTQYF

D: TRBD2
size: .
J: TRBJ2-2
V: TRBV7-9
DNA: TGTGCCAGCAGAGCGGGAGAGATTGTCACCGGGGAGCTGTTTTTT
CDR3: CASRAGEIVTGELFF

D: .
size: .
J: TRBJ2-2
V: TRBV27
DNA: TGTGCCAGCAGGCTGAGCAGAGACACCGGGGAGCTGTTTTTT
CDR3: CASRLSRDTGELFF

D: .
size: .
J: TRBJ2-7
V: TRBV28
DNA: TGTGCCAGCAGTTTCCCAAACCGGGGGGGGACAGGAAGCTCCTACGAGCAGTACTTC
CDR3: CASSFPNRGGTGSSYEQYF

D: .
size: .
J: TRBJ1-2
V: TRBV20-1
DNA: TGCAGTGCTAGGCAGGGTCTTGACTATGGCTACACCTTC
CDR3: CSARQGLDYGYTF

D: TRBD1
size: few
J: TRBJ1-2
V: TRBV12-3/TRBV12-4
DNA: TGTGCCAGCACCGAGACAGGGGGCGGCTATGGCTACACCTTC
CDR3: CASTETGGGYGYTF

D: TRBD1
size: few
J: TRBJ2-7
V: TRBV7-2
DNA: TGTGCCAGCAGCTTGTCAGGACAGGGTGTAGGCTACGAGCAGTACTTC
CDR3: CASSLSGQGVGYEQYF

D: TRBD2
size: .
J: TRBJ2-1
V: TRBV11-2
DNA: TGTGCCAGCAGAACAGTCCTAGCGGCCTACAATGAGCAGTTCTTC
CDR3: CASRTVLAAYNEQFF

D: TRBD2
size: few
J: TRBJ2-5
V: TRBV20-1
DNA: TGCAGCGGAAAGGGACTAGCGGGACCACAAGAGACCCAGTACTTC
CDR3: CSGKGLAGPQETQYF

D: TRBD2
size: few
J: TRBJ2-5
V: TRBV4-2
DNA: TGTGCCAGCAGCCAACTCTCGACTAGCGGGGATATCAAAGAGACCCAGTACTTC
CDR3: CASSQLSTSGDIKETQYF

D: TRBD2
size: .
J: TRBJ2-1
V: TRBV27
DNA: TGTGCCAGCAGTTTAGACTGGGCGGGAGCCTACTACAATGAGCAGTTCTTC
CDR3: CASSLDWAGAYYNEQFF

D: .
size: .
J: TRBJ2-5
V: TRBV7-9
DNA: TGTGCCAGCAGCCTCGACGGGGCGGCGGCCCAGTACTTC
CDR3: CASSLDGAAAQYF

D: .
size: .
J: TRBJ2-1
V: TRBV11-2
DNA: TGTGCCAGCAGCCTAAGAGGACGGGCTGCCCGAAATGAGCAGTTCTTC
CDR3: CASSLRGRAARNEQFF

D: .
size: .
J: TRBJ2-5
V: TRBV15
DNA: TGTGCCACCAGCAGAGATCAACAGACCAGACGGGAGACCCAGTACTTC
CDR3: CATSRDQQTRRETQYF

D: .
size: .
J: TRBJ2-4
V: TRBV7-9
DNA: TGTGCCAGCAGCTTAGTCTTCTTGGACATTCAGTACTTC
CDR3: CASSLVFLDIQYF

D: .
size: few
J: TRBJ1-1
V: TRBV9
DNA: TGTGCCAGCAGCGCGTGGGGTGCTGAAGCTTTCTTT
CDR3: CASSAWGAEAFF

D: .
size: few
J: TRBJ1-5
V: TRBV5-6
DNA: TGTGCCAGCAGCTTGGAGGGGGGCGCCGATAATCAGCCCCAGCATTTT
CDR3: CASSLEGGADNQPQHF